This TCR beta chain was identified in a study of T cell responses to AZD1222 COVID-19 vaccine. Across the study: Second doses were pooled across both intervals (about 4 or about 12 weeks). Findings and limits, study-wide: Clonal diversity may have been underestimated in mostly white British donors.

This table comes from immunoSEQ multiplex PCR, and its TCRdb copy is limited to in-frame clones, with some not included. Among 100,000 to 120,000 clones listed, about nine tenths were seen once. About this clone: Its antigen is unidentified.

Germline V CDR1 and CDR2: SQVTM, ANQGSEA. Trimming stripped 2 bases from V and 8 bases from J, with 13 bases between. The CDR3 length is 13 residues. The V call is TRBV29-1, the J call TRBJ1-5; D is unclear. The source material was peripheral blood, sampled on day 0 of AZD1222 vaccination. This TCR came from an adult in good health. This CDR3 is CSVEIHPKEPQHF. The CDR3 bases are TGCAGCGTTGAAATTCATCCCAAGGAGCCCCAGCATTTT.